These 28 T cell receptor beta chains share one sample of origin, sequenced in a study of Tregs in tolerant kidney transplant recipients. Their target antigens are unknown. The table came from immunoSEQ multiplex PCR; TCRdb's copy has only in-frame clones and leaves some out. The sample records 15,000 to 20,000 clones, over 50% being singletons. Sample: Tregs from blood cultured with allogeneic cells. These receptor sequences come from a human donor in good health.

CDR3 sequence reads: CSVRDRTSNEKLFF. Here the CDR3 DNA reads TGCAGCGTGCGGGACAGGACATCTAATGAAAAACTGTTTTTT. The chain recombines TRBV29-1 with TRBJ1-4, with TRBD1 matching over 8 bases. The germline gives CDR1 SQVTM, CDR2 ANQGSEA. The CDR3 spans 14 residues. Trimming at V came to 6 bases and at J to 3 bases, leaving 6 bases not matched to a gene.

The J gene is TRBJ2-5, the V gene TRBV6-6; D gene ambiguous. Trimming removed 7 bases at V and 8 bases at J, with 14 bases between. The CDR3 spans 12 residues. In germline, CDR1 is MNHNY, CDR2 SVGAGI (reference sequence). In DNA, the CDR3 is TGTGCCAGCAATGACCCACCCGGCACCCAGTACTTC. It codes for CASNDPPGTQYF.

The chain has TRBV5-4 and TRBJ2-4; 8 bases match TRBD2. CDR3 length: 17 residues. Trimming cost V 3 bases and J 5 bases; bases outside gene matches: 13. Germline V CDR1 and CDR2: SGHNT, YYREEE (reference sequence). This chain's CDR3 is CASSSEKRGLGENIQYF. The CDR3 bases are TGTGCCAGCAGCTCGGAAAAGCGGGGGCTTGGGGAAAACATTCAGTACTTC.

V usage is TRBV18 and J usage is TRBJ2-2; unclear D gene. V lost 8 bases, J lost 0 bases, and 10 bases lay in between. The CDR3 length is 14 residues. Germline-derived CDR1 and CDR2 are KGHSH and LQKENI. The chain's CDR3 is CASRPASNTGELFF. For the CDR3, the DNA is TGTGCCAGCAGACCAGCCTCGAACACCGGGGAGCTGTTTTTT.

The V call is TRBV5-6, the J call TRBJ1-3; no firm D call. Looked up from germline, CDR1 is SGHDT and CDR2 is YYEEEE. V lost 1 base to trimming and J lost 0 bases, with 17 bases between them. The CDR3 loop spans 18 amino acids. The CDR3 spells CASSLLTDLLSSGNTIYF. The CDR3 coding sequence is TGTGCCAGCAGCTTGTTAACTGACCTATTAAGCTCTGGAAACACCATATATTTT.

The CDR3 bases are TGTGCCAGCTCACGACGGGGGGTGGCCTACAATGAGCAGTTCTTC. It yields the protein CASSRRGVAYNEQFF. This sequence joins TRBV18 and TRBJ2-1; 7 bases agree with TRBD2. V dropped 4 bases and J dropped 2; count of bases not matched to a gene: 5. CDR3 length: 15 amino acids. Per the germline V gene, CDR1 is KGHSH and CDR2 is LQKENI.

J is TRBJ1-4 and V is TRBV4-3, with D maybe TRBD1 (6 bases). This CDR3 spans 15 amino acids. V lost 4 bases to trimming and J lost 5 bases, with 14 bases between them. In germline, CDR1 is LGHNA, CDR2 YSLEER. CDR3 amino acids: CASSPRTELNEKLFF. Here the CDR3 DNA reads TGCGCCAGCAGCCCGAGGACAGAATTAAATGAAAAACTGTTTTTT.

The rearrangement joins TRBV4-2 to TRBJ1-5; D perhaps matches TRBD1 (6 bases). Germline V lookup: CDR1 LGHNA, CDR2 YNFKEQ. Trimming took off 1 base at V and 5 bases at J, with 12 bases between the two ends. The CDR3 has 15 residues. The CDR3 coding sequence is TGTGCCAGCAGCCAAGGACACGGGGGCGATCAGCCCCAGCATTTT. Protein: CASSQGHGGDQPQHF.

Only a few counts were recorded for this clone. The chain has TRBV18 and TRBJ2-7, with TRBD1 matching 9 bases. J lost 7 bases, V lost 5 bases, and 6 bases had no gene match. Germline values: CDR1 KGHSH, CDR2 LQKENI. CDR3 size: 13 residues. CDR3 in DNA: TGTGCCAGCTCAAACAGGGGGCTCGGGGAGCAGTACTTC. Its translation: CASSNRGLGEQYF.

This chain joins TRBV14 and TRBJ2-1, with 7 bases lining up with TRBD2. V lost 3 bases and J lost 0; bases outside the gene matches: 5. Germline V gene data show CDR1 as SGHDN and CDR2 as FVKESK. This CDR3 region has 16 residues. The CDR3 nucleotides are TGTGCCAGCAGCCAGTTGGGCGGGAGCTCCTACAATGAGCAGTTCTTC. Protein sequence: CASSQLGGSSYNEQFF.

This clone was counted a few times. This sequence joins TRBV2 and TRBJ2-3; D is possibly TRBD2 (6 bases). The CDR3 totals 13 residues. Germline V CDR1 and CDR2: SNHLY, FYNNEI. Trimming stripped 2 bases from V and 4 bases from J, with 7 bases between. This chain's CDR3 is CASSEWGADTQYF. The CDR3 DNA reads TGTGCCAGCAGTGAATGGGGGGCAGATACGCAGTATTTT. Full variable domain (missing parts from reference TRBV2 and TRBJ2-3): EPEVTQTPSHQVTQMGQEVILRCVPISNHLYFYWYRQILGQKVEFLVSFYNNEISEKSEIFDDQFSVERPDGSNFTLKIRSTKLEDSAMYFCASSEWGADTQYFGPGTRLTVL.

The chain carries TRBV10-1 and TRBJ2-6; no clear D gene. The CDR3 is 17 residues long. Germline V gene sequence: CDR1 WNHNN, CDR2 SYGVQD (reference sequence). Trimming removed 1 base at V and 0 bases at J, with 10 bases between. The CDR3 DNA follows: TGCGCCAGCAGTGAGTTACACCTACCCTCTGGGGCCAACGTCCTGACTTTC. Translation: CASSELHLPSGANVLTF.

The V gene is TRBV19, the J gene TRBJ2-5, with D perhaps matching TRBD2 (5 bases). Germline V lookup: CDR1 LNHDA, CDR2 SQIVND (reference sequence). The CDR3 spans 13 residues. V shed 7 bases and J shed 2 bases, with 11 bases lying between them. This chain's CDR3 is CASNRRVQETQYF. The DNA for the CDR3 is TGTGCCAGTAATCGGCGGGTTCAAGAGACCCAGTACTTC.

The V gene is TRBV15, the J gene TRBJ1-3; D is perhaps TRBD1 (5 bases). V was clipped by 0 bases and J by 1 base, with 19 bases between them. Germline V lookup: CDR1 LNHNV, CDR2 YYDKDF (reference sequence). The CDR3 extends over 19 amino acids. The CDR3 DNA follows: TGTGCCACCAGCAGAGAACGACCAGGTTGGTCAGGGTCTGGAAACACCATATATTTT. Its translation: CATSRERPGWSGSGNTIYF.

This chain joins TRBV5-1 and TRBJ2-7; 7 bases line up with TRBD1. CDR1 is SGHRS, CDR2 YFSETQ, per germline. V lost 7 bases and J lost 2; bases outside the gene matches: 12. There are 15 residues in the CDR3. The CDR3 sequence: CASGREGASAYEQYF. The CDR3 nucleotides are TGCGCCAGCGGACGTGAGGGGGCTTCAGCCTACGAGCAGTACTTC.

This clone occurred once. This chain uses TRBV6-6 with TRBJ2-7; the D gene is possibly TRBD2 (6 bases). The CDR3 consists of 11 residues. V lost 6 bases and J 7 bases, leaving 10 bases between the germline ends. The V gene's germline CDR1 is MNHNY and CDR2 SVGAGI (reference sequence). CDR3: CASSRGGEQYF. CDR3 DNA: TGTGCCAGCAGCCGGGGAGGAGAGCAGTACTTC.

The J gene is TRBJ1-3, the V gene TRBV19, with 8 bases aligning to TRBD1. Germline V gene sequence: CDR1 LNHDA, CDR2 SQIVND (reference sequence). V trimming: 5 bases; J trimming: 0 bases; junction bases outside the gene matches: 6. This CDR3 contains 16 residues. Here the CDR3 reads CASSRPGTGSGNTIYF. CDR3 bases: TGTGCCAGTAGTCGACCCGGGACAGGCTCTGGAAACACCATATATTTT.

This clone was observed a handful of times. V gene TRBV6-1 combines with J gene TRBJ2-1; no firm D call. This CDR3 contains 14 residues. CDR1 is MNHNS and CDR2 is SASEGT in the germline V gene. Deletions cut 6 bases from V and 10 bases from J, with 19 bases between. The CDR3 protein is CASRDVSKSREQFF. The CDR3 DNA sequence: TGTGCCAGCAGGGACGTATCGAAATCCAGGGAGCAGTTCTTC.

The rearrangement links TRBV5-1 to TRBJ2-1; the D call may be TRBD1 or TRBD2 (5 bases each). Germline V gene data show CDR1 as SGHRS and CDR2 as YFSETQ. The V and J ends lost 7 bases and 1 base respectively, with 12 bases between them. The CDR3 is 14 residues long. For the CDR3, the DNA is TGCGCCAGCGGGGGAAACCCATCCTACAATGAGCAGTTCTTC. Translation gives CASGGNPSYNEQFF.

This clone was counted only a few times. The chain uses TRBV6-5 and TRBJ1-1; D is ambiguous. Deletions cut 1 base from V and 7 bases from J, with 13 bases between. Germline V lookup: CDR1 MNHEY, CDR2 SVGAGI. This CDR3 is 14 amino acids long. DNA for the CDR3: TGTGCCAGCAGTTACTACGGAGCGTCGGGTGAAGCTTTCTTT. It yields the protein CASSYYGASGEAFF.

The V gene is TRBV18, the J gene TRBJ2-5; tentatively, D is TRBD1 or TRBD2 (5 bases each). The length of the CDR3 is 16 residues. The germline V gene encodes CDR1 KGHSH and CDR2 LQKENI. Trimming cost V 3 bases and J 5 bases, with 19 bases left between them. Written as DNA, the CDR3 is TGTGCCAGCTCACCGGTGGTCGGCTCAGAGGGGGAGACCCAGTACTTC. It yields the protein CASSPVVGSEGETQYF.

The CDR3 reads CASSQAGTSGSDEQFF. CDR3 sequence (DNA): TGTGCCAGCAGCCAAGCCGGGACTAGCGGGAGTGATGAGCAGTTCTTC. The genes are TRBV4-2 and TRBJ2-1; TRBD2 agrees at 14 bases. V shed 1 base, J shed 8 bases, and the junction held 4 bases outside the gene matches. Germline V CDR1 and CDR2: LGHNA, YNFKEQ. The length of the CDR3 is 16 residues.

This clone was recorded at least ten times. The gene calls are TRBV6-5 and TRBJ1-6; D gene ambiguous. V was trimmed by 5 bases and J by 10 bases, leaving 15 bases between them. Per the germline V gene, CDR1 is MNHEY and CDR2 is SVGAGI. This CDR3 contains 14 residues. The CDR3 DNA follows: TGTGCCAGCAGTCGAGACCCGGTTGGATCACCCCTCCACTTT. This codes for CASSRDPVGSPLHF.

The chain recombines TRBV7-2 with TRBJ1-1; D is uncertain. The CDR3 is made up of 14 amino acids. CDR1 is SGHTA and CDR2 is FQGNSA in the germline V gene. Trimming stripped 7 bases from V and 2 bases from J, with 14 bases between. This CDR3 reads CASNPRRGNTEAFF. As DNA, the CDR3 is TGTGCCAGCAACCCCCGGCGGGGAAACACTGAAGCTTTCTTT.

This clone appeared a few times. The J gene is TRBJ1-2, the V gene TRBV5-8, with 9 bases that match TRBD1. From germline, CDR1 is SGHTS and CDR2 YDEGEE. The CDR3 spans 14 residues. Trimming took 0 bases from V and 4 from J; bases not matched to a gene: 1. CDR3 nucleotides: TGTGCCAGCAGCTTGGGGGACAGGGTCTATGGCTACACCTTC. Translated, it gives CASSLGDRVYGYTF. The full variable domain, with the rest looked up from reference TRBV5-8 and TRBJ1-2, is EAGVTQSPTHLIKTRGQQATLRCSPISGHTSVYWYQQALGLGLQFLLWYDEGEERNRGNFPPRFSGRQFPNYSSELNVNALELEDSALYLCASSLGDRVYGYTFGSGTRLTVV.

DNA of the CDR3: TGTGCCAGCAAACTTACAGGGAGTGACACTGAAGCTTTCTTT. Protein product: CASKLTGSDTEAFF. V gene TRBV6-6 combines with J gene TRBJ1-1; D possibly corresponds to TRBD1 (6 bases). The V and J ends lost 7 bases and 3 bases respectively, with 15 bases between them. The CDR3 is 14 amino acids. CDR1 and CDR2 from the germline V gene are MNHNY and SVGAGI (reference sequence).

This rearrangement joins TRBV18 to TRBJ1-1, with 9 bases that match TRBD1. The V gene's germline CDR1 is KGHSH and CDR2 LQKENI. The J segment lost 7 bases and the V segment lost 3 bases, leaving 9 bases of the junction unmatched. The CDR3 is 15 amino acids. The CDR3 here is CASSPPHRTGVEAFF. In DNA form, the CDR3 reads TGTGCCAGCTCACCTCCTCACAGGACAGGGGTTGAAGCTTTCTTT. The complete variable domain, with remaining parts taken from reference TRBV18 and TRBJ1-1, reads NAGVMQNPRHLVRRRGQEARLRCSPMKGHSHVYWYRQLPEEGLKFMVYLQKENIIDESGMPKERFSAEFPKEGPSILRIQQVVRGDSAAYFCASSPPHRTGVEAFFGQGTRLTVV.

This clone showed up just a few times. V usage is TRBV6-6 and J usage is TRBJ2-1, with TRBD1 as a possible D gene (6 bases). The CDR3 sequence is 12 residues long. V dropped 10 bases and J dropped 7 bases, with 14 bases sitting between them. Germline assignment: CDR1 MNHNY and CDR2 SVGAGI (reference sequence). CDR3 protein: CATAVQGNEQFF. DNA of the CDR3: TGTGCCACCGCGGTACAGGGAAATGAGCAGTTCTTC.